What follows are 9 T cell receptor beta chains derived from one specimen sequenced in a study of blood T cell repertoires in COVID-19. Method: immunoSEQ multiplex PCR; TCRdb's copy keeps in-frame clones and lacks some. The table shows around 200,000 clones, with approximately 82% occurring only once. The sequenced material came from peripheral blood. All receptors derive from a man aged 35 to 55 with active or convalescent COVID-19.

The V and J genes are TRBV5-1 and TRBJ1-4; weak D call: TRBD1 (6 bases). The CDR3 is 16 amino acids. Germline values: CDR1 SGHRS, CDR2 YFSETQ. V was shortened by 5 bases and J by 1 base, with 15 bases between the two germline ends. In DNA, the CDR3 is TGCGCCAGCAGTCGCGAAACACAGGGAACTAATGAAAAACTGTTTTTT. It is translated as CASSRETQGTNEKLFF.

The chain carries TRBV11-2 and TRBJ2-5; 12 bases fit TRBD2. The CDR3 contains 17 residues. The J segment lost 0 bases and the V segment lost 0 bases, leaving 2 bases of the junction unmatched. Germline CDR1 and CDR2: SGHAT and FQNNGV. CDR3 sequence (DNA): TGTGCCAGCAGCTTAGATTGGACTAGCGGGGACCAAGAGACCCAGTACTTC. As protein: CASSLDWTSGDQETQYF.

Comments on this clone: The same CDR3 is also encoded by other DNA sequences in this sample. The chain joins TRBV12-3 or TRBV12-4 to TRBJ1-2, with 7 nucleotides matching TRBD1. There are 13 residues in the CDR3. The ends lost 5 bases at V and 2 bases at J; junction bases unmatched: 2. CDR3 sequence (DNA): TGTGCCAGCAGTCTGGACAGGAACTATGGCTACACCTTC. Residues: CASSLDRNYGYTF.

The V and J genes are TRBV5-1 and TRBJ2-7, with D tentatively TRBD2 (6 bases). This CDR3 is built from 14 residues. Germline V gives CDR1 SGHRS, CDR2 YFSETQ. V lost 2 bases to trimming and J lost 6 bases, with 15 bases between them. CDR3 protein: CASSFAMEGLEQYF. The CDR3 DNA reads TGCGCCAGCAGCTTCGCAATGGAGGGGCTCGAGCAGTACTTC.

The chain links TRBV19 to TRBJ1-1; the match to TRBD1 covers 7 bases. The germline V gene has CDR1 LNHDA and CDR2 SQIVND (reference sequence). The J segment lost 6 bases and the V segment lost 6 bases, leaving 10 bases of the junction unmatched. The CDR3 totals 14 residues. This CDR3 reads CASSKGQLGSEAFF. The CDR3 DNA is TGTGCCAGTAGCAAGGGACAGTTGGGATCTGAAGCTTTCTTT.

The sample holds one count of this clone. As DNA, the CDR3 is TGTGCCAGCAGCTTAGCGCCGCTAGCGGGGGGGCCGTCCTACAATGAGCAGTTCTTC. Encoded protein: CASSLAPLAGGPSYNEQFF. The V gene is TRBV7-2, the J gene TRBJ2-1, with 12 bases lining up with TRBD2. Germline CDR1 reads SGHTA; CDR2 reads FQGNSA. The CDR3 totals 19 residues. The V and J ends lost 0 bases and 1 base, in that order; junction bases with no gene match: 7. The full variable domain, in which reference TRBV7-2 and TRBJ2-1 provide the parts outside the CDR3, is GAGVSQSPSNKVTEKGKDVELRCDPISGHTALYWYRQSLGQGLEFLIYFQGNSAPDKSGLPSDRFSAERTGGSVSTLTIQRTQQEDSAVYLCASSLAPLAGGPSYNEQFFGPGTRLTVL.

Remarks on this clone: Mismatch with germline at one junction end may stem from a read error. The chain links TRBV10-1 to TRBJ2-1, with 10 nucleotides matching TRBD2. CDR3 size: 14 residues. CDR1 is WNHNN and CDR2 is SYGVQD in the germline V gene (reference sequence). The CDR3 DNA sequence: TGCGCCAGCAGTGCCGGGACTAGCGTCCAGAGTTATGTCTTC. It yields the protein CASSAGTSVQSYVF.

The genes are TRBV12-3 or TRBV12-4 and TRBJ2-7, with D maybe TRBD1 (6 bases). V was cut by 8 bases and J by 3 bases, with 8 bases left in between. The CDR3 contains 11 residues. The CDR3 DNA follows: TGTGCCAGCGGGACACACTACGAGCAGTACTTC. This encodes CASGTHYEQYF.

Here the CDR3 reads CASTPGQTFYGYTF. CDR3 sequence (DNA): TGTGCCAGTACCCCGGGACAGACCTTCTATGGCTACACCTTC. The chain uses TRBV19 and TRBJ1-2, with 7 bases that match TRBD1. J gave up 4 bases and V 7 bases, and 9 bases lay outside the gene matches. The CDR3 runs to 14 residues. In germline, CDR1 is LNHDA, CDR2 SQIVND (reference sequence).